The clone carrying this T cell receptor beta chain was seen once. This sample was included in a study of shared clonotypes between healthy human individuals. This CDR3 is built from 12 residues. Germline V lookup: CDR1 SNHLY, CDR2 FYNNEI. Trimming left V 4 bases short and J 3 bases short, with 6 bases between. Naive CD8 cells comprised CD45RO-negative, CCR7-positively selected cells, excluding terminally differentiated effector memory CD45RA+ cells. TCRdb keeps only in-frame clones here, not all; method: immunoSEQ multiplex PCR. This table holds 600,000 or so clones, 95% to 98% found once. Material for sequencing was naive CD8+ T cells sorted from blood. The chain recombines TRBV2 with TRBJ2-5, with unresolved D. This TCR was recovered from a man aged 25-40 years in good health. The CDR3: CASSVNKETQYF. The CDR3 DNA reads as TGTGCCAGCAGTGTTAATAAAGAGACCCAGTACTTC.